This is a list of T cell receptor beta chains from one sample in a study of blood T cell repertoires in COVID-19. Sequencing used immunoSEQ multiplex PCR; TCRdb keeps in-frame clones, though not all of them. The sample holds approximately 350,000 clones, over 75% seen once. Specimen: PBMCs or T cells enriched from blood (not recorded which). The receptors originated from a man aged 18 to 35 who had recovered from COVID-19. The CDR3 runs from the conserved cysteine through the conserved F or W. D genes are given only for firm matches. Some rows have no size entry. The others give once, few or many, or a class for an expanded clone.

TRBJ1-2,.,13,TRBV6-5,few,CASSYRANYGYTF,TGTGCCAGCAGTTACCGTGCTAACTATGGCTACACCTTC
TRBJ1-2,.,14,TRBV24-1,.,CATSDPGRNYGYTF,TGTGCCACCAGTGACCCGGGGAGGAACTATGGCTACACCTTC
TRBJ2-1,.,16,TRBV5-1,.,CASSLGLFAGDDEQFF,TGCGCCAGCAGCTTGGGACTATTCGCAGGTGACGATGAGCAGTTCTTC
TRBJ1-2,.,13,TRBV18,.,CASSPWTGDGYTF,TGTGCCAGCTCACCATGGACGGGGGATGGCTACACCTTC
TRBJ1-1,.,13,TRBV12-3/TRBV12-4,.,CASSFGPGGAAFF,.
TRBJ1-4,TRBD1,15,TRBV27,.,CASSLVPGGREKLFF,TGTGCCAGCAGTTTAGTTCCAGGGGGTCGTGAAAAACTGTTTTTT
TRBJ1-5,.,14,TRBV5-6,.,CASSKGVGYEPQHF,TGTGCCAGCTCCAAGGGGGTTGGGTATGAGCCCCAGCATTTT
TRBJ2-7,TRBD1,15,TRBV24-1,.,CATSDLRDSPYEQYF,TGTGCCACCAGTGATCTCCGGGACAGTCCCTACGAGCAGTACTTC
TRBJ1-6,TRBD1,16,TRBV5-6,.,CASRPMGTGFNSPLHF,TGTGCCAGCAGGCCAATGGGGACAGGTTTCAATTCACCCCTCCACTTT
TRBJ1-5,TRBD1,17,TRBV3-1/TRBV3-2,.,CASSDRAREYSNQPQHF,TGTGCCAGCAGCGACAGGGCCCGCGAATATAGCAATCAGCCCCAGCATTTT
TRBJ2-5,.,16,TRBV3-1/TRBV3-2,.,CASSQGFATNQETQYF,TGTGCCAGCAGCCAAGGGTTTGCGACAAACCAAGAGACCCAGTACTTC
TRBJ2-7,TRBD2,19,TRBV6-2/TRBV6-3,.,CASSYFGTSGKMGSYEQYF,TGTGCCAGCAGTTACTTTGGGACTAGCGGCAAAATGGGCTCCTACGAGCAGTACTTC
TRBJ2-3,.,17,TRBV27,few,CASSFFGRAGSTDTQYF,TGTGCCAGCAGTTTTTTTGGGCGGGCGGGTAGCACAGATACGCAGTATTTT
TRBJ1-5,TRBD1,14,TRBV10-2,.,CASSSAGGSQPQHF,TGCGCCAGCAGTTCTGCAGGGGGCTCTCAGCCCCAGCATTTT
TRBJ2-7,.,13,TRBV25-1,.,CASSDGGRYEQYF,TGTGCCAGCAGTGATGGAGGGCGCTACGAGCAGTACTTC
TRBJ2-2,TRBD1,15,TRBV4-3,.,CASSQNRGSGGELFF,TGCGCCAGCAGCCAAAACAGGGGGAGTGGCGGGGAGCTGTTTTTT
TRBJ1-3,.,12,TRBV10-3,.,CAIEGSGNTIYF,TGTGCCATCGAGGGCTCTGGAAACACCATATATTTT
TRBJ2-1,TRBD1,22,TRBV4-1,.,CASSLQPLGDRGLLSSYNEQFF,TGCGCCAGCAGCCTACAACCTCTGGGGGACAGGGGACTACTGAGCTCCTACAATGAGCAGTTCTTC
TRBJ2-3,.,14,TRBV21-1,.,CASSKFTRSDTQYF,TGTGCCAGCAGCAAATTCACAAGGAGCGATACGCAGTATTTT
TRBJ1-2,TRBD1,13,TRBV14,.,CASSHRGNYGYTF,TGTGCCAGCAGCCACAGGGGGAACTATGGCTACACCTTC
TRBJ1-5,.,13,TRBV7-9,.,CASSPFASQPQHF,TGTGCCAGCAGCCCTTTTGCGAGTCAGCCCCAGCATTTT
TRBJ2-7,TRBD2,18,TRBV27,.,CASSISRSGTDDHYEQYF,TGTGCCAGCAGTATCTCTAGGAGCGGGACCGACGACCACTACGAGCAGTACTTC
TRBJ1-1,.,15,TRBV3-1/TRBV3-2,once,CASSYTGRQNTEAFF,TGTGCCAGCAGCTACACAGGGCGGCAGAACACTGAAGCTTTCTTT
TRBJ1-1,.,13,TRBV19,.,CASGAEQHTEAFF,TGTGCCAGTGGGGCAGAGCAGCACACTGAAGCTTTCTTT
TRBJ1-2,TRBD1,13,TRBV2,.,CASSGTGVEGYTF,TGTGCCAGCAGTGGCACAGGGGTAGAGGGCTACACCTTC
TRBJ1-1,.,14,TRBV28,.,CASSEGGVSTEAFF,TGTGCCAGCTCAGAGGGTGGGGTGTCGACTGAAGCTTTCTTT
TRBJ2-3,.,11,TRBV6-5,.,CASKAGDTQYF,TGTGCCAGCAAGGCGGGGGATACGCAGTATTTT
TRBJ1-5,.,14,TRBV27,.,CASSLSQLGGPQHF,TGTGCCAGCAGTTTATCGCAACTTGGTGGGCCCCAGCATTTT
TRBJ1-3,TRBD1,18,TRBV4-1,.,CASSLNSGQGASGNTIYF,TGCGCCAGCAGCCTAAATTCGGGACAGGGGGCTTCTGGAAACACCATATATTTT
TRBJ2-1,TRBD2,16,TRBV14,.,CASSQLAGGQGNEQFF,TGTGCCAGCAGCCAGCTAGCGGGAGGGCAGGGCAATGAGCAGTTCTTC
TRBJ1-4,TRBD1,16,TRBV4-1,.,CASSQPLGQVNEKLFF,TGCGCCAGCAGCCAACCCTTGGGACAGGTTAATGAAAAACTGTTTTTT
TRBJ1-1,.,14,TRBV19,.,CASSMGRLNTEAFF,TGTGCCAGTAGTATGGGGCGGCTGAACACTGAAGCTTTCTTT
TRBJ1-3,TRBD1,13,TRBV29-1,few,CSVGQGVANTIYF,TGCAGCGTTGGTCAGGGGGTCGCAAACACCATATATTTT
TRBJ2-1,.,18,TRBV11-3,.,CASSLDQGGSVAVNEQFF,TGTGCCAGCAGCTTAGACCAGGGGGGATCCGTCGCGGTCAATGAGCAGTTCTTC
TRBJ1-1,TRBD1,16,TRBV25-1,.,CASSSGRVRGRTEAFF,TGTGCCAGCAGTTCCGGACGGGTCAGGGGGCGAACTGAAGCTTTCTTT
TRBJ1-5,.,13,TRBV28,.,CASISPGNQPQHF,TGTGCCAGCATCTCGCCGGGCAATCAGCCCCAGCATTTT
TRBJ2-1,TRBD1,15,TRBV7-2,.,CASSFDRATYNEQFF,TGTGCCAGCAGCTTCGACAGGGCCACGTACAATGAGCAGTTCTTC
TRBJ1-5,.,15,TRBV19,.,CASDTAVLSNQPQHF,TGTGCCAGTGACACAGCCGTTCTGAGCAATCAGCCCCAGCATTTT